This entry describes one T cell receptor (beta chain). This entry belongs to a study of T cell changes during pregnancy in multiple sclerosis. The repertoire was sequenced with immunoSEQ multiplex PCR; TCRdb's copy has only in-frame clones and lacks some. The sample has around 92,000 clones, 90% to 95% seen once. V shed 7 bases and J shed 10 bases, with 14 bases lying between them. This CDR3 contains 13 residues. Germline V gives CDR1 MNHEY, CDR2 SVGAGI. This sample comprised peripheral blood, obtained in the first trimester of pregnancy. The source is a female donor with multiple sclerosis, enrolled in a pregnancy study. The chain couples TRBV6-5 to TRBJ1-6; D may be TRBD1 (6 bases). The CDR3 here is CASTHRDGSPLHF. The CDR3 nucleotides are TGTGCCAGCACCCACAGGGATGGGTCACCCCTCCACTTT.